What follows are 27 T cell receptor beta chains derived from one specimen sequenced in a study of technical replicates of blood from several donors. Sequenced by immunoSEQ multiplex PCR; TCRdb stores in-frame clones only, minus some. This repertoire shows tens of thousands of clones, 93% found once; its top ten account for roughly 0.25%. Sequenced input: T cells isolated from PBMCs. The receptors stem from a human donor in good health.

In DNA, the CDR3 is TGTGCCAGCAGCTTCGGACACCCGAACACTGAAGCTTTCTTT. It yields the protein CASSFGHPNTEAFF. V and J are TRBV5-4 and TRBJ1-1; tentatively, D is TRBD1 (5 bases). Per the germline V gene, CDR1 is SGHNT and CDR2 is YYREEE (reference sequence). The CDR3 consists of 14 residues. Deletions cut 2 bases from V and 1 base from J, with 9 bases between.

The chain carries TRBV4-1 and TRBJ2-1; D is undetermined. CDR3 length: 17 amino acids. Germline lookup yields CDR1 MGHRA and CDR2 YSYEKL. Trimming cost V 2 bases and J 0 bases, with 14 bases left between them. The CDR3 sequence is CASSQPRLVRSYNEQFF. The CDR3 nucleotides read TGCGCCAGCAGCCAACCCCGACTGGTGCGCTCCTACAATGAGCAGTTCTTC.

V is TRBV20-1 and J is TRBJ2-7, with TRBD2 matching over 7 bases. Germline V gene sequence: CDR1 DFQATT, CDR2 SNEGSKA (reference sequence). V trimming: 3 bases; J trimming: 7 bases; junction bases outside the gene matches: 3. The CDR3 loop spans 11 amino acids. The CDR3 DNA follows: TGCAGTGCTAGGGGGCGGGGGGAGCAGTACTTC. Protein sequence: CSARGRGEQYF.

This chain links TRBV5-5 with TRBJ2-7, with 7 bases identical to TRBD1. The CDR3 runs to 14 residues. CDR1 SGHKS and CDR2 YYEKEE come from the germline V gene (reference sequence). Trimming took 5 bases from V and 5 from J; bases not matched to a gene: 10. CDR3 bases: TGTGCCAGCAGACTCGACAGGGTTGTTGACGAGCAGTACTTC. This encodes CASRLDRVVDEQYF.

The J gene is TRBJ1-1, the V gene TRBV14; D is possibly TRBD1 (5 bases). Trimming left V 9 bases short and J 0 bases short, with 11 bases between. In germline, CDR1 is SGHDN, CDR2 FVKESK. The CDR3 contains 13 residues. The CDR3 spells CASRQRLNTEAFF. For the CDR3, the DNA is TGTGCCAGTCGACAGAGACTGAACACTGAAGCTTTCTTT.

The J gene is TRBJ1-2, the V gene TRBV6-1, with 7 bases matching TRBD1. CDR3 length: 13 amino acids. Germline CDR1 MNHNS, CDR2 SASEGT. The junction had 7 bases not matched to a gene; V was cut back by 2 bases and J by 10 bases. This CDR3 reads CASSESTGVTYTF. The CDR3, as DNA: TGTGCCAGCAGTGAATCAACAGGGGTAACCTACACCTTC.

The count of this clone is one. The chain is built from TRBV5-1 and TRBJ1-5, with no clear D. There are 15 residues in the CDR3. In germline, CDR1 is SGHRS, CDR2 YFSETQ. V was trimmed by 0 bases and J by 1 base, leaving 8 bases between them. The CDR3 reads CASSLAGESNQPQHF. The CDR3 DNA reads TGCGCCAGCAGCTTGGCCGGAGAGAGCAATCAGCCCCAGCATTTT.

In its sample, this clone was seen once. The chain recombines TRBV9 with TRBJ1-5, with D possibly being TRBD1 (6 bases). CDR1 and CDR2 from the germline V gene are SGDLS and YYNGEE. The V end lost 3 bases, the J end lost 5 bases, and 12 bases lay between the germline ends. This CDR3 comprises 14 residues. CDR3 DNA sequence: TGTGCCAGCAGCGAGGGGGGGTCCCATCAGCCCCAGCATTTT. Residues: CASSEGGSHQPQHF.

This chain uses TRBV2 with TRBJ1-1; 10 nucleotides line up with TRBD1. After removal of 6 bases from V and 4 bases from J, the junction contained 8 bases not matched to a gene. Germline CDR1 is SNHLY and CDR2 is FYNNEI. There are 15 residues in the CDR3. The CDR3 coding sequence is TGTGCCAGCAGATCCCGGACAGGGGGACTCACTGAAGCTTTCTTT. It codes for CASRSRTGGLTEAFF.

This chain connects TRBV19 to TRBJ2-1; 9 nucleotides agree with TRBD2. This CDR3 is built from 14 residues. After removal of 4 bases from V and 9 bases from J, the junction contained 7 bases not matched to a gene. Germline V gene data show CDR1 as LNHDA and CDR2 as SQIVND (reference sequence). The CDR3 region has the DNA TGTGCCAGTAGTAGGGGGACTAGCTGGAGTGAGCAGTTCTTC. Translation: CASSRGTSWSEQFF.

The chain recombines TRBV6-4 with TRBJ2-2, with TRBD1 as a possible D gene (5 bases). V was clipped by 8 bases and J by 8 bases, with 15 bases between them. CDR3 length: 13 amino acids. Germline CDR1 and CDR2: MRHNA and SNTAGT. The CDR3 sequence: CASSPGPQGELFF. The CDR3 bases are TGTGCCAGCTCTCCAGGGCCCCAAGGGGAGCTGTTTTTT.

This clone came up a few times. The chain carries TRBV11-3 and TRBJ1-1; TRBD1 matches 7 bases. Trimming removed 7 bases from V and 3 bases from J; junction bases left unmatched: 5. The CDR3 extends over 13 amino acids. CDR1 SGHNT and CDR2 YENEEA come from the germline V gene. Written as DNA, the CDR3 is TGTGCCAGCACCCTTGACAGGGACACTGAAGCTTTCTTT. Its translation is CASTLDRDTEAFF.

The V call is TRBV6-6, the J call TRBJ2-1; D remains unclear. Germline CDR1 MNHNY, CDR2 SVGAGI (reference sequence). The V gene lost 6 bases and the J gene lost 6 bases, with 15 bases spanning the gap. The CDR3 loop spans 14 amino acids. Here the CDR3 reads CASSPLFPSNEQFF. The CDR3 nucleotides read TGTGCCAGCAGCCCGTTATTTCCTAGCAATGAGCAGTTCTTC.

The chain combines TRBV6-1 with TRBJ2-1; possibly TRBD2 for D (6 bases). Trimming took 5 bases from V and 0 from J, leaving 11 bases between them. Per the germline V gene, CDR1 is MNHNS and CDR2 is SASEGT. The CDR3 has 15 residues. CDR3 residues: CASSSTSFSYNEQFF. CDR3 bases: TGTGCCAGCAGTTCGACTAGTTTCTCCTACAATGAGCAGTTCTTC.

This clone has only one observation. The CDR3 DNA reads as TGCGCCAGCAGCCAAGTTAAACTAGCCCCAGGTGAGCAGTTCTTC. This gives the protein CASSQVKLAPGEQFF. The rearrangement uses TRBV4-1 and TRBJ2-1; D is perhaps TRBD2 (6 bases). The CDR3 has 15 amino acids. The germline V and J ends were trimmed by 1 base and 9 bases, with 16 bases remaining between them. Germline-derived CDR1 and CDR2 are MGHRA and YSYEKL.

CDR3 coding DNA: TGTGCCAGCCAGCGGGCCACCACAGATACGCAGTATTTT. The encoded protein is CASQRATTDTQYF. This chain connects TRBV27 to TRBJ2-3; possibly TRBD2 for D (6 bases). Trimming removed 8 bases at V and 2 bases at J, with 11 bases between. Germline loops: CDR1 MNHEY, CDR2 SMNVEV (reference sequence). CDR3 length: 13 amino acids.

This chain joins TRBV4-1 and TRBJ1-2, with 7 nucleotides matching TRBD1. Trimming removed 0 bases from V and 2 bases from J; junction bases left unmatched: 12. The CDR3 length is 18 residues. Germline CDR1 reads MGHRA; CDR2 reads YSYEKL. The CDR3 sequence is CASSQDLSNRGFNYGYTF. CDR3 coding DNA: TGCGCCAGCAGCCAAGATCTGTCCAACAGGGGCTTCAACTATGGCTACACCTTC.

This chain uses TRBV7-9 with TRBJ2-1; D gene uncertain. Germline loops: CDR1 SEHNR, CDR2 FQNEAQ (reference sequence). The V and J ends lost 11 bases and 5 bases respectively, with 10 bases between them. The CDR3 contains 11 residues. CDR3 residues: CAVVEDNEQFF. In DNA form, the CDR3 reads TGTGCCGTAGTTGAGGACAATGAGCAGTTCTTC. The variable domain in full, with the rest retrieved from reference TRBV7-9 and TRBJ2-1, is DTGVSQNPRHKITKRGQNVTFRCDPISEHNRLYWYRQTLGQGPEFLTYFQNEAQLEKSRLLSDRFSAERPKGSFSTLEIQRTEQGDSAMYLCAVVEDNEQFFGPGTRLTVL.

The chain has TRBV9 and TRBJ1-3, with D perhaps matching TRBD1 (6 bases). The CDR3 has 16 residues. Germline assignment: CDR1 SGDLS and CDR2 YYNGEE. V was shortened by 3 bases and J by 2 bases, with 15 bases between the two germline ends. CDR3 bases: TGTGCCAGCAGCGAGTCACAGGGAGTAGCTGGAAACACCATATATTTT. This gives the protein CASSESQGVAGNTIYF.

The J gene is TRBJ1-2, the V gene TRBV7-9; possible D gene TRBD1, 5 bases. Germline V gives CDR1 SEHNR, CDR2 FQNEAQ (reference sequence). V shed 5 bases and J shed 3 bases, with 16 bases lying between them. The CDR3 spans 15 residues. The CDR3 region is CASSLTLTVYYGYTF. CDR3 DNA sequence: TGTGCCAGCAGCCTAACGCTGACAGTTTACTATGGCTACACCTTC.

The genes are TRBV27 and TRBJ2-1; no clear D gene. The germline CDR1 and CDR2 sequences are MNHEY and SMNVEV (reference sequence). The CDR3 is made up of 18 amino acids. Trimming cost V 2 bases and J 3 bases, with 20 bases left between them. CDR3: CASSLTPKVRLNYNEQFF. DNA of the CDR3: TGTGCCAGCAGTTTAACCCCCAAGGTGCGGCTAAACTACAATGAGCAGTTCTTC.

This chain joins TRBV5-1 and TRBJ2-7; D gene unclear. CDR1 is SGHRS and CDR2 is YFSETQ in the germline V gene. The CDR3 extends over 13 amino acids. V was cut by 7 bases and J by 2 bases, with 13 bases left in between. The chain's CDR3 is CASQAPATYEQYF. The CDR3 DNA reads as TGCGCCAGCCAAGCCCCCGCTACCTACGAGCAGTACTTC.

The genes are TRBV10-3 and TRBJ2-7; weak D call: TRBD1 (6 bases). Trimming removed 5 bases from V and 0 bases from J, with 17 bases in between. The CDR3 is made up of 16 amino acids. From germline, CDR1 is ENHRY and CDR2 SYGVKD. The CDR3 loop reads CAISPDRSRASYEQYF. Here the CDR3 DNA reads TGTGCCATCAGTCCAGACAGGTCGCGGGCCTCCTACGAGCAGTACTTC.

The chain is built from TRBV11-2 and TRBJ2-7; weak D call: TRBD1 (8 bases). CDR3 length equals 15 residues. In germline, CDR1 is SGHAT, CDR2 FQNNGV. V lost 1 base and J 6 bases, leaving 16 bases between the germline ends. CDR3 sequence (DNA): TGTGCCAGCAGCTTAGTGCGGGGGACAGGCGGCGAGCAGTACTTC. Translation: CASSLVRGTGGEQYF. The entire variable domain, with the rest obtained from reference TRBV11-2 and TRBJ2-7, is as follows: EAGVAQSPRYKIIEKRQSVAFWCNPISGHATLYWYQQILGQGPKLLIQFQNNGVVDDSQLPKDRFSAERLKGVDSTLKIQPAKLEDSAVYLCASSLVRGTGGEQYFGPGTRLTVT.

The chain employs TRBV18 and TRBJ1-5, with D unresolved. The CDR3 is 13 amino acids. CDR1 and CDR2 from the germline V gene are KGHSH and LQKENI. V gave up 3 bases and J gave up 5 bases, with 8 bases separating them. The CDR3, as DNA: TGTGCCAGCTCACCCGGGGAGGATCAGCCCCAGCATTTT. It yields the protein CASSPGEDQPQHF.

The V gene is TRBV9, the J gene TRBJ2-1, with D possibly matching TRBD2 (6 bases). CDR3 length: 17 amino acids. Germline CDR1 SGDLS, CDR2 YYNGEE. V lost 0 bases, J lost 4 bases, and 17 bases lay in between. For the CDR3, the DNA is TGTGCCAGCAGCGTAGCGGGGACTCCTGGCCTTTACAATGAGCAGTTCTTC. Protein: CASSVAGTPGLYNEQFF.

The rearrangement uses TRBV7-9 and TRBJ2-1, with TRBD1 as a possible D gene (6 bases). Trimming took 2 bases from V and 12 from J, leaving 11 bases between them. CDR3 length: 12 amino acids. Germline-derived CDR1 and CDR2 are SEHNR and FQNEAQ (reference sequence). As DNA, the CDR3 is TGTGCCAGCAGCTTAAGTGACAGGTGGCAGTTCTTC. The encoded protein is CASSLSDRWQFF.